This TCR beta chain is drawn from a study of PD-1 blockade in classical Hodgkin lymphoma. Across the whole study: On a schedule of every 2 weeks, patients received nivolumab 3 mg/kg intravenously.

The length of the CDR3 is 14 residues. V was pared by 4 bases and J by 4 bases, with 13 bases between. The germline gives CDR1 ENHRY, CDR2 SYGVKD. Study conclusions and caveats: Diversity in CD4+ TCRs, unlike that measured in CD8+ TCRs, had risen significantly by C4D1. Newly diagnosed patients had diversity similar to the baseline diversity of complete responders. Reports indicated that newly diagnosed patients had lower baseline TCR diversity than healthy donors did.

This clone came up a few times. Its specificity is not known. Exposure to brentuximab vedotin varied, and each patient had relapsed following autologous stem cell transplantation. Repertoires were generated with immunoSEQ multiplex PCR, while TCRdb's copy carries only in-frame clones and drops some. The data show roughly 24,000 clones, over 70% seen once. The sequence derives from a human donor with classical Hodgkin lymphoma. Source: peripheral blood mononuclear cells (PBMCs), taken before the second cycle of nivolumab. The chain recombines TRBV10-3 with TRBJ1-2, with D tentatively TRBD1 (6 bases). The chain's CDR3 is CAISGGTSSYGYTF. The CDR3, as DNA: TGTGCCATCAGTGGCGGGACAAGCTCCTATGGCTACACCTTC.